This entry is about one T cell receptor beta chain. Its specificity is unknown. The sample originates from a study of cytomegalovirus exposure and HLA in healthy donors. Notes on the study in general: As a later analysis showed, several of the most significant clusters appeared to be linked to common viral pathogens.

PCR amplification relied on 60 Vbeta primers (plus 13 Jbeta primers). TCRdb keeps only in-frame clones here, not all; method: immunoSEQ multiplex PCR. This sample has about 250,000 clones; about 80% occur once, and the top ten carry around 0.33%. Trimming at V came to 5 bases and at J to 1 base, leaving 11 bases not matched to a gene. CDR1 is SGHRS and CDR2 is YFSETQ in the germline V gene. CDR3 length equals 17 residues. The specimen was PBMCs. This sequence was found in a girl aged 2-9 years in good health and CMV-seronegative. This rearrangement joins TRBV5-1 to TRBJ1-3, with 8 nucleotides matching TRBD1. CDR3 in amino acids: CASSQLGQGGSGNTIYF. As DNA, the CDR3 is TGCGCCAGCAGTCAATTAGGACAGGGAGGGTCTGGAAACACCATATATTTT.